Described below is a single TCR beta chain sequence and its context. What antigen it recognizes has not been identified. No base quality values were provided; no much bigger clone lies one nucleotide off. According to the study, the label for this sample's time point signals: baseline pretreatment blood. The treatment or condition label corresponds to: 15 Gy SBRT to primary tumor, nephrectomy 4 weeks later. To follow tumor-enriched clonotypes, serial peripheral blood was collected from radiation-treated patients at baseline and at 2 weeks and 4 weeks after SBRT. Renal cell carcinoma with clear cell pathology was present in all patients. The QIAamp DNA Blood Mini Kit (Qiagen) was used to prepare genomic DNA for TCR sequencing. Samples were included in the analyses only if all quality control checks were passed. This sample was included in a study of radiation and T cells in renal cell carcinoma (dated by TCRdb to the early 2020s). Regarding the complete study: Samples came from a clinical trial, in which primary renal cell carcinomas received 15 Gy stereotactic body radiation therapy followed by nephrectomy 4 weeks later. In total, 53 samples, comprising around 25 tumors and roughly 27 peripheral blood samples, were subjected to TCR beta sequencing. A total of 4,016,671 unique CDR3 nucleotide sequences, encoding 2.7 million or so unique CDR3 amino acid sequences, were found across all 50 or so samples.

Cut back by 2 bases and 1 base, the V and J ends lie 8 bases apart. CDR1 and CDR2 are read off the germline V gene (reference sequence) as LNHDA and SQIVND. The CDR3 runs 14 amino acids, cysteine and phenylalanine included. The entry retains the CDR3 DNA only, 42 bases that are in frame from base 1. Overall study outcomes, separate from this receptor: An increase in top tumor clonotypes in blood was observed from baseline to 2 weeks post-radiation, followed by contraction by 4 weeks, which was taken to suggest transient expansion of tumor-resident clones. Changes in the blood repertoire were not tracked past 4 weeks after treatment. Effects of radiation dose or scheduling on the TCR repertoire could not be addressed with the single-armed trial design. No pretreatment tumor biopsies were available, so the baseline intratumoral presence of clonotypes could not be determined.

The immunoSEQ kit was used, according to the manufacturer's recommendations, to generate TCR beta libraries from genomic DNA. To prepare the libraries, a first multiplex PCR with proprietary primers was run, followed by a second PCR that added unique barcodes, and a bead cleanup was done after each round. A kit-provided positive control reaction and a negative control reaction were included in every sample batch. The final libraries underwent checking on an Agilent 4200 TapeStation D1000 ScreenTape, volumetric pooling, and quantification by qPCR. Sequencing was performed on an Illumina NextSeq500 using a MidOutput 150-cycle cartridge, with 156 Read1 cycles, 15 Index1 cycles, and the kit custom primers. The pooled library was loaded at 1.0 pM, and 20% PhiX control was spiked in. Per the source publication's procedure: Vendor-processed data were analyzed in R, with a clonotype defined as all T cells sharing the same CDR3 nucleotide sequence. For clone abundance analyses, frequencies were normalized to the 10,000 most abundant clones in each sample. Public T cell clones, averaging fewer than five per sample, were removed before analysis. An abundance difference of at least 32-fold between compartments was the criterion for calling clonotypes tumor-enriched or baseline blood-enriched. A beta-binomial differential abundance model was used to identify clonotypes that expanded or contracted between blood time points. Tumor-blood repertoire similarity was measured with the Baroni-Urbani and Buser coefficient, and group comparisons used two-tailed Wilcoxon tests in R. TCRdb's version of the immuneACCESS table is confined to in-frame rearrangements and falls short of the full clone set. An unresolved V gene accounts for under half of the shortfall where checked; the remainder is of unknown origin. The V and J calls and clone size come from that table; D and trimming were worked out from the DNA. In all, the sample holds 95,000 to 150,000 clones, and roughly 80% of those were seen once. The biggest ten clones account for under 4% of the sample.

Recombination joined TRBV19 with TRBJ1-1; a confident D gene designation cannot be given. This receptor was taken from a woman aged 55-75 years with renal cell carcinoma. The sequencing used blood, collected from a patient whose treatment included radiotherapy and nephrectomy. The encoded CDR3 is CASSISQGNTEAFF. The base sequence is TGTGCCAGTAGTATATCCCAAGGGAACACTGAAGCTTTCTTT.